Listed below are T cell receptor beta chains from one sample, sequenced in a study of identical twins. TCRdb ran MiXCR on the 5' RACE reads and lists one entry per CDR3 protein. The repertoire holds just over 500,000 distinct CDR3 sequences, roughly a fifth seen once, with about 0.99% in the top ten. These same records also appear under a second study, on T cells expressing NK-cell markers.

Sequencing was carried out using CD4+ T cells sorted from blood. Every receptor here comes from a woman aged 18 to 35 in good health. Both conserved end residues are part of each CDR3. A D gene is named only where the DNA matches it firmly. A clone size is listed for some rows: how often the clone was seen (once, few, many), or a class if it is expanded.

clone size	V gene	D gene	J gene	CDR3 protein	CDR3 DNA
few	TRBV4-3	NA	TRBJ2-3	CASSQEAAHTDTQYF	TGCGCCAGCAGCCAAGAGGCGGCGCACACAGATACGCAGTATTTT
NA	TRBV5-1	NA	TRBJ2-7	CASSPLGQGVYEQYF	TGCGCCAGCAGCCCTCTAGGCCAGGGCGTATACGAGCAGTACTTC
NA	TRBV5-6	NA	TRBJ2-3	CASGLTNIGDTQYF	TGTGCCAGCGGCCTCACAAACATCGGAGATACGCAGTATTTT
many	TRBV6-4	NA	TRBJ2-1	CASSPGPFAYNEQFF	TGTGCCAGCAGCCCAGGGCCCTTCGCCTACAATGAGCAGTTCTTC
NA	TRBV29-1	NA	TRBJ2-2	CSVAWARTGELFF	TGCAGCGTTGCCTGGGCCCGAACCGGGGAGCTGTTTTTT
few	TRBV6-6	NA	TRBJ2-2	CASRGENTGELFF	TGTGCCAGCAGGGGGGAGAACACCGGGGAGCTGTTTTTT
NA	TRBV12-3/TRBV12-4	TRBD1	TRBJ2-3	CASRFGPGQGRADTQYF	TGTGCCAGCAGATTTGGGCCCGGACAGGGTAGGGCAGATACGCAGTATTTT
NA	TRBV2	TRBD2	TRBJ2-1	CASSEALLAGVDNEQFF	TGTGCCAGCAGTGAAGCGCTTCTAGCGGGAGTGGACAATGAGCAGTTCTTC
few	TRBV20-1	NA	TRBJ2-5	CSGQGLEETQYF	TGCAGTGGGCAAGGGCTGGAGGAGACCCAGTACTTC
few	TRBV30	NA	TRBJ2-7	CAWSVSGYEQYF	TGTGCCTGGAGTGTAAGTGGGTACGAGCAGTACTTC
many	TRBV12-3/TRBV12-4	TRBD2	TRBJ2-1	CASSSRTSGSNEQFF	TGTGCCAGCAGTTCAAGGACTAGCGGGAGCAATGAGCAGTTCTTC
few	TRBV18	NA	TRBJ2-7	CASSPGHDTSYEQYF	TGTGCCAGCTCACCCGGACACGATACCTCCTACGAGCAGTACTTC
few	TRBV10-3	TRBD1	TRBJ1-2	CAIRGQGDDYGYTF	TGTGCCATCAGGGGACAGGGGGACGACTATGGCTACACCTTC
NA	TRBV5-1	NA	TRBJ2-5	CASSLRDIQETQYF	TGCGCCAGCAGCCTACGGGACATCCAAGAGACCCAGTACTTC
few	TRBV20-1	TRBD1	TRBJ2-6	CSGRGQGASGANVLTF	TGCAGTGGTCGCGGACAGGGGGCCTCTGGGGCCAACGTCCTGACTTTC
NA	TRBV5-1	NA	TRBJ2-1	CASSATRTGYNEQFF	TGCGCCAGCAGCGCGACTAGGACTGGATACAATGAGCAGTTCTTC
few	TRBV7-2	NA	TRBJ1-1	CASSLIEEAFF	TGTGCCAGCAGCTTAATTGAGGAAGCTTTCTTT
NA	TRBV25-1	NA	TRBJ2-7	CASSSKMRLDSYEQYF	TGTGCCAGCAGTTCAAAAATGAGACTTGACTCCTACGAGCAGTACTTC
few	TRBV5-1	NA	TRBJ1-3	CASSLDSLPSGNTIYF	TGCGCCAGCAGCTTGGATTCGTTACCCTCTGGAAACACCATATATTTT
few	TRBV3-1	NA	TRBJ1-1	CASSQVIERYRGYEAFF	TGTGCCAGCAGCCAAGTGATTGAACGTTACCGCGGGTATGAAGCTTTCTTT
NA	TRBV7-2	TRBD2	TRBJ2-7	CASSLEGTSTYEQYF	TGTGCCAGCAGCTTAGAGGGGACTAGCACGTACGAGCAGTACTTC
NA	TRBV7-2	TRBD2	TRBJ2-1	CASSLGPGLGRTTGNEQFF	TGTGCCAGCAGCTTAGGGCCGGGACTAGGTCGAACTACTGGCAATGAGCAGTTCTTC
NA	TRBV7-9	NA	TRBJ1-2	CASSLAQHGYTF	TGTGCCAGCAGCTTAGCCCAGCACGGCTACACCTTC
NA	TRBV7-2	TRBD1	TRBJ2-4	CASSLGQGDIQYF	TGTGCCAGCAGCTTAGGGCAGGGGGACATTCAGTACTTC
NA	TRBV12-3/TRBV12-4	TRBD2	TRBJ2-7	CASSPTVPGLAGTGF	TGTGCCAGCAGCCCTACTGTTCCGGGACTAGCGGGAACGGGCTTC
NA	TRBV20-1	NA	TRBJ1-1	CSARGLTEAFF	TGCAGTGCTAGAGGACTTACTGAAGCTTTCTTT
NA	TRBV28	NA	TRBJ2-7	CASIGEGRQYF	TGTGCCAGCATTGGTGAAGGGCGGCAGTACTTC
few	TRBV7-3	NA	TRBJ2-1	CASSLWAFGNRKNNEQFF	TGTGCCAGCAGCTTATGGGCGTTCGGAAATCGGAAGAACAATGAGCAGTTCTTC
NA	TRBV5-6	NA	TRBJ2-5	CASSLFNSKETQYF	TGTGCCAGCAGCTTGTTTAACAGCAAAGAGACCCAGTACTTC
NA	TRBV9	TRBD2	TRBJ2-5	CASSVGVASGIQETQYF	TGTGCCAGCAGCGTAGGGGTGGCTAGCGGGATTCAAGAGACCCAGTACTTC
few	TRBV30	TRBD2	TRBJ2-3	CALAGITDTQYF	TGTGCCTTAGCGGGAATCACAGATACGCAGTATTTT
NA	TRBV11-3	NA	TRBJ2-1	CASTLSLNNEQFF	TGTGCCAGCACCCTCAGCCTTAACAATGAGCAGTTCTTC
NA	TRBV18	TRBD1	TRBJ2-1	CASSPDREPYNEQFF	TGTGCCAGCTCACCTGACAGGGAACCGTACAATGAGCAGTTCTTC
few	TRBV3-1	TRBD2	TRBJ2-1	CASSQPEREGVNEQFF	TGTGCCAGCAGCCAGCCGGAGCGGGAGGGCGTTAATGAGCAGTTCTTC
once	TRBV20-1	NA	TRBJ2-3	CSARDPLGAGTDTQYF	TGCAGTGCTAGAGATCCCCTGGGGGCTGGCACAGATACGCAGTATTTT
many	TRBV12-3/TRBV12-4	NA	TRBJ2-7	CASSAKQGSLYEQYF	TGTGCCAGCAGTGCGAAACAGGGAAGTCTCTACGAGCAGTACTTC
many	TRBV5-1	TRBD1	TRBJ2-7	CASRSSGTGGGYEQYF	TGCGCCAGCAGATCCAGTGGGACAGGGGGCGGGTACGAGCAGTACTTC
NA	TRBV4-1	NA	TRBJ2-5	CASEGGEEETQYF	TGCGCCAGCGAAGGGGGAGAGGAAGAGACCCAGTACTTC
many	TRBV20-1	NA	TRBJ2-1	CSARDRLERDEQFF	TGCAGTGCTAGAGATCGGCTAGAGCGGGATGAGCAGTTCTTC
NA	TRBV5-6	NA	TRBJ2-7	CASSLVQGGYEQYF	TGTGCCAGCAGCTTAGTCCAGGGGGGTTACGAGCAGTACTTC
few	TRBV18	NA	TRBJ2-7	CASSPGHPNSYEQYF	TGTGCCAGCTCACCGGGACACCCTAATTCCTACGAGCAGTACTTC
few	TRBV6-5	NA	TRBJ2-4	CASSYGASIAKNIQYF	TGTGCCAGCAGTTACGGTGCCAGCATAGCCAAAAACATTCAGTACTTC
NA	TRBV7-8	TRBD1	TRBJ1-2	CASSLDGTEKIGYTF	TGTGCCAGCAGCTTAGATGGGACAGAGAAAATTGGCTACACCTTC
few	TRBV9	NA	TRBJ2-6	CASSEFPGANVLTF	TGTGCCAGCAGCGAGTTCCCTGGGGCCAACGTCCTGACTTTC
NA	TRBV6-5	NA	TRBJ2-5	CASSSHRTLQETQYF	TGTGCCAGCAGTTCCCACCGGACTTTACAAGAGACCCAGTACTTC